The 9 T cell receptor beta chains listed next were all sequenced from one sample in a study of vaccination effects on CD4 cells after COVID-19. Clones were read by immunoSEQ multiplex PCR, and TCRdb kept only the in-frame ones, dropping some. Here the sample spans about 45,000 clones, around 70% being singletons. These TCRs are of unknown antigen specificity. A 10-day culture period preceded the isolation of CD4+ T cells. Vaccine administered to participants consisted of two doses of either BNT162b2 or mRNA-1273. Source: CD4+ T cells from PBMCs cultured without peptide, taken after COVID-19 vaccination. The receptors were gathered from a human donor who received a COVID-19 vaccine.

The chain carries TRBV2 and TRBJ2-7, with D possibly being TRBD2 (5 bases). Trimming shortened V by 8 bases and J by 1 base, and 9 bases separated the two germline ends. The CDR3 totals 12 residues. CDR1 is SNHLY, CDR2 FYNNEI, per germline. DNA for the CDR3: TGTGCCAGCGGACTGGAGTCCTACGAGCAGTACTTC. Protein sequence: CASGLESYEQYF. Full variable domain (remainder filled in from reference TRBV2 and TRBJ2-7): EPEVTQTPSHQVTQMGQEVILRCVPISNHLYFYWYRQILGQKVEFLVSFYNNEISEKSEIFDDQFSVERPDGSNFTLKIRSTKLEDSAMYFCASGLESYEQYFGPGTRLTVT.

This chain joins TRBV5-1 and TRBJ2-5, with 12 bases that match TRBD2. Trimming took 0 bases from V and 5 from J; bases not matched to a gene: 5. CDR3 size: 16 residues. CDR1 is SGHRS and CDR2 is YFSETQ in the germline V gene. The CDR3 bases are TGCGCCAGCAGCTTGGCGGCTAGCGGGGGGGCTGAGACCCAGTACTTC. Protein product: CASSLAASGGAETQYF.

The chain is built from TRBV6-5 and TRBJ2-2, with D perhaps matching TRBD1 (5 bases). The germline gives CDR1 MNHEY, CDR2 SVGAGI. CDR3 length: 14 amino acids. Trimming took 11 bases from V and 1 from J, leaving 14 bases between them. The CDR3 protein is CAATLDRNTGELFF. CDR3 nucleotides: TGTGCCGCAACTCTTGACAGGAACACCGGGGAGCTGTTTTTT.

This clone showed up just a few times. CDR3 nucleotides: TGTGCCACCAGCAGAGATTTGGGTCGGCGGTATCAGCCCCAGCATTTT. Translation gives CATSRDLGRRYQPQHF. The chain recombines TRBV15 with TRBJ1-5; D remains ambiguous. Germline V lookup: CDR1 LNHNV, CDR2 YYDKDF (reference sequence). The CDR3 sequence is 16 residues long. Trimming stripped 0 bases from V and 5 bases from J, with 14 bases between.

This clone was picked up a small number of times. CDR3 sequence (DNA): TGTGCCACCGAACAGGGAGGGAACACCGGGGAGCTGTTTTTT. It yields the protein CATEQGGNTGELFF. The chain is built from TRBV2 and TRBJ2-2, with D tentatively TRBD1 or TRBD2 (6 bases each). Trimming shortened V by 10 bases and J by 1 base, and 13 bases separated the two germline ends. The CDR3 extends over 14 amino acids. The V gene's germline CDR1 is SNHLY and CDR2 FYNNEI.

The genes are TRBV5-1 and TRBJ2-1; 14 bases map to TRBD2. V gave up 2 bases and J gave up 1 base; unmatched junction bases: 5. This CDR3 has 18 amino acids. The germline gives CDR1 SGHRS, CDR2 YFSETQ. The CDR3 loop reads CASSLTGTSGRSYNEQFF. CDR3 sequence (DNA): TGCGCCAGCAGCTTAACCGGGACTAGCGGGAGATCCTACAATGAGCAGTTCTTC.

This clone has a handful of counts. The chain uses TRBV5-4 and TRBJ1-2; possible D gene TRBD1, 5 bases. Germline CDR1 and CDR2: SGHNT and YYREEE (reference sequence). The CDR3 has 15 amino acids. The V end was cut by 4 bases, the J end by 3 bases, with 16 bases between. The CDR3 is CASSGYGGGDYGYTF. CDR3 bases: TGTGCCAGCAGCGGGTACGGTGGAGGGGACTATGGCTACACCTTC. Variable domain in full (rest from reference TRBV5-4 and TRBJ1-2): ETGVTQSPTHLIKTRGQQVTLRCSSQSGHNTVSWYQQALGQGPQFIFQYYREEENGRGNFPPRFSGLQFPNYSSELNVNALELDDSALYLCASSGYGGGDYGYTFGSGTRLTVV.

V is TRBV27 and J is TRBJ1-6; possible D gene TRBD1, 6 bases. Looked up from germline, CDR1 is MNHEY and CDR2 is SMNVEV (reference sequence). Trimming pared 3 bases from V and 8 bases from J, leaving 14 bases between. The CDR3 extends over 15 amino acids. The CDR3 spells CASSFSGVNDSPLHF. DNA of the CDR3: TGTGCCAGCAGTTTCTCAGGGGTTAATGATTCACCCCTCCACTTT.

J is TRBJ1-6 and V is TRBV4-2; TRBD1 matches at 8 bases. CDR1 and CDR2 (germline): LGHNA, YNFKEQ. The CDR3 totals 20 residues. The junction had 12 bases not matched to a gene; V was cut back by 1 base and J by 1 base. The CDR3 DNA reads as TGTGCCAGCAGCCAAGGTCAAGTGGACAGGGTATATTCCTATAATTCACCCCTCCACTTT. Translated: CASSQGQVDRVYSYNSPLHF.